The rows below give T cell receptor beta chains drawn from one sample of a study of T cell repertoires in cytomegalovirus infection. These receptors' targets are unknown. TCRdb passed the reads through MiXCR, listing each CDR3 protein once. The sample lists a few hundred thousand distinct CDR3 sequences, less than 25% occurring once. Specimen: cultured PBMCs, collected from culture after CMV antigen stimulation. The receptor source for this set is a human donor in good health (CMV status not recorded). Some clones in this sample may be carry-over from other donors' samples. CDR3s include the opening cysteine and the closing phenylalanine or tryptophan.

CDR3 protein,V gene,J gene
CASSLYPTGAKYNEQFF,TRBV11-2,TRBJ2-1
CSARDVSRVYQETQYF,TRBV20-1,TRBJ2-5
CASSLGQGDAYEQYF,TRBV5-4,TRBJ2-7
CASSPARGRNTIYF,TRBV5-8,TRBJ1-3
CASSLTTLVRIQYF,TRBV5-6,TRBJ2-4
CASSIMGLAGDGANVLTF,TRBV19,TRBJ2-6
CASSFSPTSTDTQYF,TRBV27,TRBJ2-3
CASSTRLNTGELFF,TRBV7-2,TRBJ2-2
CASRYNRVGVNTEAFF,TRBV6-2/TRBV6-3,TRBJ1-1
CASGLGGGPENKRPQYF,TRBV7-9,TRBJ2-5
CASSLEPTNEKLFF,TRBV7-2,TRBJ1-4
CASSMRQGPHEQYF,TRBV7-2,TRBJ2-7
CASSLDATGDGGYTF,TRBV11-2,TRBJ1-2
CASRNLVGDYGYTF,TRBV12-3/TRBV12-4,TRBJ1-2
CASSFRTSGIYEQYF,TRBV7-2,TRBJ2-7